This passage covers 24 T cell receptor beta chains from one sample sequenced in a study of molecular identifiers for immune sequencing clone quantification (dated by TCRdb to 2016 to 2019). Receptor amplification or capture employed PCR. Sequencer: Illumina HiSeq 4000. TCRdb trimmed public reads at Q25 via fastp, called clones via MiXCR and kept in-frame beta chains. Entries are consolidated by CDR3 protein sequence, retaining the most common genes and DNA. This sample has around 470,000 distinct CDR3 sequences in its table, and around 21% of those were observed once. The ten largest clones take up about 0.8% of the sample. Sequencing input: naive CD8+ T cells from blood, with Jurkat cell RNA spiked in. The cell subset or site label of this sample denotes: FACS-sorted CD8+CD4-CCR7+CD45RA+ naive T cells. The receptors derive from a human donor in good health. Some libraries in this study had Jurkat cell RNA spiked in.

This clonotype was recorded a few times. CDR3 residues: CAWSSQENTEAFF. Here the CDR3 DNA reads TGTGCCTGGAGTTCACAGGAGAACACTGAAGCTTTCTTT. The V and J genes are TRBV30 and TRBJ1-1, with D possibly matching TRBD1 (5 bases). In germline, CDR1 is GTSNPN, CDR2 SVGIG (reference sequence). This CDR3 contains 13 residues. V was trimmed by 2 bases and J by 1 base, leaving 8 bases between them.

This clonotype was counted only a few times. J is TRBJ1-1 and V is TRBV12-3 or TRBV12-4; no clear D. The ends were cut back, 0 bases at V and 7 bases at J, with 9 bases in the middle. This CDR3 is built from 13 residues. The CDR3 region is CASSLAPMGEAFF. CDR3 DNA sequence: TGTGCCAGCAGTTTAGCGCCAATGGGTGAAGCTTTCTTT.

V is TRBV6-5 and J is TRBJ2-7; the match to TRBD1 covers 7 bases. Unmatched junction bases numbered 4, after V lost 6 bases and J lost 5 bases. CDR1 and CDR2 (germline): MNHEY, SVGAGI. CDR3 length: 12 residues. CDR3 nucleotides: TGTGCCAGCAGAACAGGGGAGAACGAGCAGTACTTC. This codes for CASRTGENEQYF.

Only one count was recorded for this clonotype. A read error may explain this, as a much larger clone is one base away. No conserved phenylalanine or tryptophan is present at the end of the CDR3, so a read error is the likely explanation. The CDR3 protein is CASSLQGGFEILSYEQYS. CDR3 DNA: TGTGCCAGCTCACTCCAGGGAGGATTCGAGATCCTCTCCTACGAGCAGTACTCC. The V gene is TRBV18, the J gene TRBJ2-7; D possibly corresponds to TRBD2 (6 bases). CDR1 and CDR2 (germline): KGHSH, LQKENI. Deletions cut 4 bases from V and 0 bases from J, with 22 bases between. CDR3 length equals 18 residues.

This clonotype has ten or more counts. The rearrangement uses TRBV12-3 or TRBV12-4 and TRBJ2-7, with D unclear. CDR3 length: 13 amino acids. Trimming shortened V by 7 bases and J by 3 bases, and 13 bases separated the two germline ends. CDR3 nucleotides: TGTGCCAGCACCAGTCGCGCAGGCTACGAGCAGTACTTC. It yields the protein CASTSRAGYEQYF.

This clonotype was counted only a few times. The CDR3 sequence is CASSYSLSSGGYEQYF. The CDR3 nucleotides read TGTGCCAGCAGTTACTCGTTGTCTTCGGGGGGGTACGAGCAGTACTTC. The chain has TRBV6-2 or TRBV6-3 and TRBJ2-7; 8 bases map to TRBD2. The junction had 8 bases not matched to a gene; V was cut back by 0 bases and J by 4 bases. Germline-derived CDR1 and CDR2 are MNHEY and SVGEGT. This CDR3 has 16 residues.

This clonotype has more than one count but fewer than ten. This chain links TRBV27 with TRBJ2-1, with D possibly being TRBD1 (6 bases). CDR1 is MNHEY, CDR2 SMNVEV, per germline (reference sequence). The ends were cut back, 5 bases at V and 7 bases at J, with 9 bases in the middle. This CDR3 region has 12 residues. CDR3 amino acids: CASSIRGNEQFF. In DNA, the CDR3 is TGTGCCAGCAGTATTAGGGGGAATGAGCAGTTCTTC.

This clonotype was recorded at least ten times. The CDR3 DNA reads TGTGCCAGCAGTTTTCGGACTAGCGGGAGCTACGAGCAGTACTTC. Protein sequence: CASSFRTSGSYEQYF. The rearrangement uses TRBV28 and TRBJ2-7, with TRBD2 identical over 13 bases. This CDR3 has 15 amino acids. The germline V gene encodes CDR1 MDHEN and CDR2 SYDVKM. The junction had 2 bases not matched to a gene; V was cut back by 3 bases and J by 3 bases.

J is TRBJ2-1 and V is TRBV6-2 or TRBV6-3; TRBD2 aligns across 10 bases. This CDR3 has 13 residues. Germline assignment: CDR1 MNHEY and CDR2 SVGEGT. With 5 bases clipped from V and 8 bases from J, the junction kept 3 bases outside the gene matches. CDR3 loop: CASSASGSYEQFF. The CDR3 DNA is TGTGCCAGCAGTGCTAGCGGGAGTTATGAGCAGTTCTTC.

A single count supports this clonotype. It may be a read error: a sequence one base away is much more abundant. The conserved phenylalanine or tryptophan is not found at the CDR3 terminus, so this likely reflects a read error. The V and J genes are TRBV5-1 and TRBJ1-1, with D possibly TRBD1 on 6 matching bases. V lost 1 base and J lost 5, with 9 bases in between. Germline V gives CDR1 SGHRS, CDR2 YFSETQ. The CDR3 is 13 amino acids. In DNA form, the CDR3 reads TGCGCCAGCAGCTTGAACACAGGGACTGAAGCTTTCCTT. Translation gives CASSLNTGTEAFL.

The table lists this clonotype with a few counts. The chain combines TRBV7-9 with TRBJ1-1, with 9 nucleotides matching TRBD1. The ends lost 2 bases at V and 7 bases at J; junction bases unmatched: 5. The CDR3 sequence is 14 residues long. CDR1 and CDR2 (germline): SEHNR, FQNEAQ (reference sequence). CDR3 DNA sequence: TGTGCCAGCAGCTTAACAGGGGGCGAGAATGAAGCTTTCTTT. It specifies CASSLTGGENEAFF. Looking up the rest from reference TRBV7-9 and TRBJ1-1 gives the full variable domain: DTGVSQNPRHKITKRGQNVTFRCDPISEHNRLYWYRQTLGQGPEFLTYFQNEAQLEKSRLLSDRFSAERPKGSFSTLEIQRTEQGDSAMYLCASSLTGGENEAFFGQGTRLTVV.

This clonotype was seen many times. The chain uses TRBV6-5 and TRBJ1-5; a weak D match, TRBD1 (6 bases). Germline V lookup: CDR1 MNHEY, CDR2 SVGAGI. CDR3 length: 13 amino acids. The V and J ends lost 10 bases and 6 bases respectively, with 16 bases between them. CDR3 amino acids: CATLGPQGQPQHF. DNA for the CDR3: TGTGCCACCCTCGGGCCACAGGGTCAGCCCCAGCATTTT.

The chain recombines TRBV7-9 with TRBJ2-7; TRBD1 aligns across 12 bases. V lost 1 base, J lost 7 bases, and 8 bases stayed unmatched. The CDR3 is 16 amino acids. From germline, CDR1 is SEHNR and CDR2 FQNEAQ (reference sequence). CDR3 protein: CASSLGDRGLSLEQYF. The CDR3 DNA sequence: TGTGCCAGCAGCTTAGGGGACAGGGGGCTATCCTTGGAGCAGTACTTC.

The table lists this clonotype with many counts. The chain couples TRBV5-6 to TRBJ2-5, with 10 nucleotides matching TRBD2. Germline CDR1 is SGHDT and CDR2 is YYEEEE. With 0 bases clipped from V and 1 base from J, the junction kept 6 bases outside the gene matches. The CDR3 sequence is 17 residues long. CDR3 protein: CASSLAGSGGLQETQYF. The CDR3 DNA reads as TGTGCCAGCAGCTTGGCGGGTAGCGGGGGGCTCCAAGAGACCCAGTACTTC.

This clonotype appeared many times. The chain carries TRBV12-3 or TRBV12-4 and TRBJ1-5, with no clear D. CDR3 length: 14 amino acids. The V end was cut by 5 bases, the J end by 3 bases, with 11 bases between. The CDR3 sequence is CASSPFLLNQPQHF. CDR3 sequence (DNA): TGTGCCAGCAGTCCATTTCTACTCAATCAGCCCCAGCATTTT.

V and J are TRBV19 and TRBJ1-5; weak D call: TRBD1 (5 bases). This CDR3 is 15 amino acids long. V was cut by 5 bases and J by 0 bases, with 11 bases left in between. CDR1 and CDR2 (germline): LNHDA, SQIVND (reference sequence). The CDR3 DNA is TGTGCCAGTAGTGCTTGGGGGGATAGCAATCAGCCCCAGCATTTT. Translated, it gives CASSAWGDSNQPQHF. The whole variable domain, remainder taken from reference TRBV19 and TRBJ1-5, is DGGITQSPKYLFRKEGQNVTLSCEQNLNHDAMYWYRQDPGQGLRLIYYSQIVNDFQKGDIAEGYSVSREKKESFPLTVTSAQKNPTAFYLCASSAWGDSNQPQHFGDGTRLSIL.

The rearrangement joins TRBV20-1 to TRBJ2-7; weak D call: TRBD1 (5 bases). Germline CDR1 DFQATT, CDR2 SNEGSKA (reference sequence). Trimming pared 4 bases from V and 0 bases from J, leaving 13 bases between. This CDR3 has 14 residues. The CDR3 here is CSATDRSSSYEQYF. The CDR3 DNA follows: TGCAGTGCTACAGACAGATCAAGCTCCTACGAGCAGTACTTC.

There are many counts of this clonotype. The chain recombines TRBV7-9 with TRBJ2-7, with 7 bases aligning to TRBD1. Trimming at V came to 4 bases and at J to 4 bases, leaving 7 bases not matched to a gene. The CDR3 totals 14 residues. CDR1 and CDR2 from the germline V gene are SEHNR and FQNEAQ (reference sequence). Here the CDR3 reads CASSSRQGGYEQYF. For the CDR3, the DNA is TGTGCCAGCAGCTCCCGACAGGGTGGGTACGAGCAGTACTTC.

V is TRBV20-1 and J is TRBJ2-7; 9 bases agree with TRBD1. The germline CDR1 and CDR2 sequences are DFQATT and SNEGSKA (reference sequence). The V gene end was trimmed by 2 bases and the J gene end by 0 bases; junction bases not matched to a gene: 5. The CDR3 consists of 15 residues. This chain's CDR3 is CSARPGQGLSYEQYF. The CDR3 DNA sequence: TGCAGTGCTAGACCGGGACAGGGACTCTCCTACGAGCAGTACTTC.

This clonotype has a handful of counts. The V call is TRBV10-3, the J call TRBJ1-2; maybe TRBD1 (6 bases). Germline V CDR1 and CDR2: ENHRY, SYGVKD. The CDR3 length is 16 residues. Deletions cut 9 bases from V and 3 bases from J, with 23 bases between. Here the CDR3 DNA reads TGTGCCATTGACACCGGGTTTGGGGGCAGAGACTATGGCTACACCTTC. As protein: CAIDTGFGGRDYGYTF.

This clonotype was observed many times. The rearrangement uses TRBV7-9 and TRBJ2-7; 9 bases align to TRBD1. CDR1 is SEHNR and CDR2 is FQNEAQ in the germline V gene (reference sequence). The CDR3 loop spans 16 amino acids. J gave up 5 bases and V 5 bases, and 13 bases lay outside the gene matches. The CDR3 DNA is TGTGCCAGCAGCAAACCCATGGGGGACAGGGCCCACGAGCAGTACTTC. As protein: CASSKPMGDRAHEQYF. The full variable domain, completed using reference TRBV7-9 and TRBJ2-7, is DTGVSQNPRHKITKRGQNVTFRCDPISEHNRLYWYRQTLGQGPEFLTYFQNEAQLEKSRLLSDRFSAERPKGSFSTLEIQRTEQGDSAMYLCASSKPMGDRAHEQYFGPGTRLTVT.

This clonotype was counted ten times or more. The chain is built from TRBV19 and TRBJ2-3, with D uncertain. The germline CDR1 and CDR2 sequences are LNHDA and SQIVND (reference sequence). This CDR3 contains 16 residues. Deletions cut 0 bases from V and 0 bases from J, with 10 bases between. The CDR3 protein is CASSIDSSTSTDTQYF. CDR3 nucleotides: TGTGCCAGTAGTATAGACAGCTCGACTAGCACAGATACGCAGTATTTT.

This clonotype was observed a handful of times. This may come from a read error, since a much larger clone is one base off. The chain is built from TRBV28 and TRBJ2-3; no definite D call. Looked up from germline, CDR1 is MDHEN and CDR2 is SYDVKM. The CDR3 is made up of 12 amino acids. CDR3 nucleotides: TGTGCCAGCGGAGACTCCACAGATACGCGGTATTTT. Translated, it gives CASGDSTDTRYF.

This clonotype was counted many times. The chain joins TRBV25-1 to TRBJ1-1, with D unclear. CDR1 and CDR2 from the germline V gene are MGHDK and SYGVNS. V shed 7 bases and J shed 1 base, with 13 bases lying between them. This CDR3 spans 14 amino acids. The CDR3 DNA reads as TGTGCCAGCACCAAAGCACTCGGGAACACTGAAGCTTTCTTT. Its protein product is CASTKALGNTEAFF.